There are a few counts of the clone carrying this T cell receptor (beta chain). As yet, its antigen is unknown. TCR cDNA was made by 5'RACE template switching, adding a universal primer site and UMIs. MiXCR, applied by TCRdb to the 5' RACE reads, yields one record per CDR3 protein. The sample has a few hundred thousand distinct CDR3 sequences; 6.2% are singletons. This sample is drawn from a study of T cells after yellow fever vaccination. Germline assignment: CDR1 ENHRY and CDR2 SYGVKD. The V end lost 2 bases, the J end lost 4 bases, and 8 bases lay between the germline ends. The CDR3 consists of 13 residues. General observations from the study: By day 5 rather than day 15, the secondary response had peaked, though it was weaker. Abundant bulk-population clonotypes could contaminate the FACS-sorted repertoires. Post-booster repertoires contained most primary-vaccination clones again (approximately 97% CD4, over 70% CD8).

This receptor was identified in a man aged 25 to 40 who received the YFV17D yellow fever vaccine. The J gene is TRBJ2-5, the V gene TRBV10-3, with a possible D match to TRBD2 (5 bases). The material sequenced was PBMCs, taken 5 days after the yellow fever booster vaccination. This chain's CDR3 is CAISERTGETQYF. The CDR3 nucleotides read TGTGCCATCAGTGAGAGGACTGGAGAGACCCAGTACTTC.